Following are 2 T cell receptor beta chains from one sample sequenced in a study of OX40 agonist ivuxolimab in advanced cancers. Method: immunoSEQ multiplex PCR; TCRdb's copy keeps in-frame clones and lacks some. The table has roughly 100,000 clones, around 95% seen once. The sequencing used CD4+ or CD8+ T cells sorted from blood, collected in a trial of the OX40 agonist ivuxolimab. The receptors were sampled from an adult with an advanced solid tumor such as melanoma, head and neck, liver or kidney cancer.

The chain employs TRBV4-1 and TRBJ1-4; the D gene is possibly TRBD1 (5 bases). In germline, CDR1 is MGHRA, CDR2 YSYEKL. With 1 base removed from V and 7 bases from J, the gap between germline ends came to 10 bases. This CDR3 contains 14 residues. CDR3 sequence reads: CASSQGREAEKLFF. The CDR3 DNA reads TGCGCCAGCAGCCAAGGCAGGGAGGCTGAAAAACTGTTTTTT.

The rearrangement joins TRBV7-6 to TRBJ2-3, with a tentative D call TRBD2 (5 bases). Germline V gene lookup returns CDR1 SGHVS and CDR2 FNYEAQ. CDR3 length: 13 amino acids. The V end lost 5 bases, the J end lost 3 bases, and 9 bases lay between the germline ends. In nucleotides, the CDR3 is TGTGCCAGCAGCCCCCAGCGGACAGATACGCAGTATTTT. Protein sequence: CASSPQRTDTQYF.